This TCR beta chain was identified during a study of regulatory T cells in long-lasting Graves disease. As for time point: newly diagnosed GD, antithyroid drugs for less than 3 months. There was RNA extracted from PBMCs, and the TCR library was made from it. This clonotype has a handful of counts. What it binds is not known. Findings and limits, study-wide: In persistent patients, shared public clonotypes (around 2,500) outnumbered those in new patients (approximately 940).

TCR beta libraries were built with iRepertoire HTBI primers and Arm-PCR of CDR3 regions. In TCRdb, the multiplex PCR reads were re-called with MiXCR into one record per CDR3 protein. Of roughly 510,000 distinct CDR3 sequences listed, roughly a sixth were seen once; the top ten hold 12%. This sample also appeared in a second study, on T cells in Graves' hyperthyroidism and ophthalmopathy. That source reports: Those patients with uncontrolled infection, other autoimmune disease, pregnancy or lactation were excluded. Initially, a first-round RT-PCR of the TCR CDR3 employed the HTBI primer set.

This TCR came from a young man with Graves disease. The starting material was peripheral blood mononuclear cells (PBMCs), obtained at new diagnosis, from a patient treated with antithyroid drugs.

The CDR3 spells CASSLAVKRNTEAFF. The CDR3 region has the DNA TGTGCCAGCAGCTTGGCGGTGAAGAGGAACACTGAAGCTTTCTTT. This rearrangement joins TRBV11-2 to TRBJ1-1, with D hard to call. This CDR3 spans 15 amino acids. Trimming shortened V by 3 bases and J by 1 base, and 12 bases separated the two germline ends. The germline CDR1 and CDR2 sequences are SGHAT and FQNNGV. Supplemented by reference TRBV11-2 and TRBJ1-1, the full variable domain reads EAGVAQSPRYKIIEKRQSVAFWCNPISGHATLYWYQQILGQGPKLLIQFQNNGVVDDSQLPKDRFSAERLKGVDSTLKIQPAKLEDSAVYLCASSLAVKRNTEAFFGQGTRLTVV.